The present T cell receptor (beta chain) was sequenced within a study of PD-1 blockade in classical Hodgkin lymphoma. Produced via immunoSEQ multiplex PCR; TCRdb's table is partial and in-frame only. The table shows some 150,000 clones, with around 84% occurring only once. The CDR3 sequence is 14 residues long. V dropped 2 bases and J dropped 0 bases, with 7 bases sitting between them. CDR1 and CDR2 (germline): MNHNY, SVGAGI (reference sequence). Every patient experienced relapse after autologous stem cell transplantation, and brentuximab vedotin exposure varied. This chain links TRBV6-6 with TRBJ1-1; no clear D. This clonotype was obtained from a human donor with classical Hodgkin lymphoma. Sequencing was performed on peripheral blood mononuclear cells (PBMCs), taken before the second cycle of nivolumab. The DNA for the CDR3 is TGTGCCAGCAGTTACCCCTCCTTGAACACTGAAGCTTTCTTT. This codes for CASSYPSLNTEAFF.